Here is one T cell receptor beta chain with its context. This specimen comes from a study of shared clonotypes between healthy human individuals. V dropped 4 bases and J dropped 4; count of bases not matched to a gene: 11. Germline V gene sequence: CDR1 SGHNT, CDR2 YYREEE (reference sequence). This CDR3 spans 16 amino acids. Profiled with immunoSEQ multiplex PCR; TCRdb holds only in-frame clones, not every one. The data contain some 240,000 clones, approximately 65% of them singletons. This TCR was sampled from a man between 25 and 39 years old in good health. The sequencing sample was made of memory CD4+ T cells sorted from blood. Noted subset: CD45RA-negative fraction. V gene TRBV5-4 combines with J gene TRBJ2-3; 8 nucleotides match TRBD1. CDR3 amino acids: CASSLPRQGIPDTQYF. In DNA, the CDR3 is TGTGCCAGCAGCCTCCCCAGACAGGGGATCCCAGATACGCAGTATTTT.